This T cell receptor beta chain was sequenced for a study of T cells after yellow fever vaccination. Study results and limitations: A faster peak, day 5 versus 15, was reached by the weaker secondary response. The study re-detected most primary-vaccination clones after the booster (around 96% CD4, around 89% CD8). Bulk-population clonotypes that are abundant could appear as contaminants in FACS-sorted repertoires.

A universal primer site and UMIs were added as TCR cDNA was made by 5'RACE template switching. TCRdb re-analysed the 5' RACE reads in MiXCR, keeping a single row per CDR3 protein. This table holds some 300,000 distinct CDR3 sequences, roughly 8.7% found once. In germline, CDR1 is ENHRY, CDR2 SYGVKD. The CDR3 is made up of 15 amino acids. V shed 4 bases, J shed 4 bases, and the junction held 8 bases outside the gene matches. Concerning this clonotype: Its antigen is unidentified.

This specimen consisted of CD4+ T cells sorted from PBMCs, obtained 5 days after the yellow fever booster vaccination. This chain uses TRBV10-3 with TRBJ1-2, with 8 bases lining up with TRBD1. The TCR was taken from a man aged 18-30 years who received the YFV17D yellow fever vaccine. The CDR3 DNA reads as TGTGCCATCAGTGGTGGACAGGGCGGGGGCTATGGCTACACCTTC. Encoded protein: CAISGGQGGGYGYTF.